This entry describes one TCR beta chain. Trimming cost V 0 bases and J 5 bases, with 10 bases left between them. Per the germline V gene, CDR1 is MGHRA and CDR2 is YSYEKL. This CDR3 spans 14 amino acids. These data originate in a study of shared T cell receptors in the human thymus. Repertoires were generated with immunoSEQ multiplex PCR, while TCRdb's copy carries only in-frame clones and drops some. This repertoire shows about 380,000 clones, 95% found once; its top ten account for 0.02%. This rearrangement joins TRBV4-1 to TRBJ1-2, with no clear D. The sequenced sample consisted of thymocytes. This sequence originates from a human donor. This CDR3 reads CASSQEIGQYGYTF. CDR3 in DNA: TGCGCCAGCAGCCAAGAGATCGGGCAGTATGGCTACACCTTC.